This T cell receptor (beta chain) was found in a study of early T cells in non-severe SARS-CoV-2 infection. The sample holds many counts of this clonotype. What it binds is not known. Overall study findings and caveats: There was a bias toward anti-spike CD8 responses in VDJdb matching, which missed private and CD4 specificities.

Separate cDNA molecules each had unique molecular identifiers attached to them. From the 5' RACE reads, TCRdb called clonotypes with MiXCR, one entry per CDR3 protein. Of 20,000 to 25,000 distinct CDR3 sequences in the sample, roughly 5.3% were seen once. Germline lookup yields CDR1 SGHKS and CDR2 YYEKEE (reference sequence). Losses at the gene ends were 2 bases for V and 5 bases for J; bases not matched to a gene: 10. The CDR3 has 17 residues. Material for sequencing was whole blood. The rearrangement joins TRBV5-5 to TRBJ2-1; 10 bases align to TRBD2. The receptor was derived from an adult who was a healthcare worker with PCR-confirmed SARS-CoV-2 infection or an uninfected control (not recorded which). CDR3: CASSLDPRTSGHNEQFF. As DNA, the CDR3 is TGTGCCAGCAGCTTAGACCCCAGGACTAGCGGCCACAATGAGCAGTTCTTC. Full variable domain (missing parts from reference TRBV5-5 and TRBJ2-1): DAGVTQSPTHLIKTRGQQVTLRCSPISGHKSVSWYQQVLGQGPQFIFQYYEKEERGRGNFPDRFSARQFPNYSSELNVNALLLGDSALYLCASSLDPRTSGHNEQFFGPGTRLTVL.